This entry lists 12 T cell receptor beta chains sequenced from one sample in a study of T cell responses to AZD1222 COVID-19 vaccine. Only in-frame clones appear in the TCRdb table, and some are missing; sequencing was by immunoSEQ multiplex PCR. In the table there are 82,000 or so clones, roughly 90% of which are singletons. This specimen was peripheral blood, taken on day 0 of AZD1222 vaccination. The receptors stem from an adult in good health.

The chain joins TRBV19 to TRBJ2-2; TRBD1 matches 8 bases. Losses at the gene ends were 6 bases for V and 5 bases for J; bases not matched to a gene: 8. The germline V gene encodes CDR1 LNHDA and CDR2 SQIVND (reference sequence). CDR3 length equals 15 residues. In DNA form, the CDR3 reads TGTGCCAGTAGCTCCCGACAGGGGAGGACCGGGGAGCTGTTTTTT. Translation gives CASSSRQGRTGELFF.

The chain has TRBV29-1 and TRBJ2-1; maybe TRBD1 (6 bases). The CDR3 is 12 residues long. V dropped 5 bases and J dropped 7 bases, with 12 bases sitting between them. The germline V gene has CDR1 SQVTM and CDR2 ANQGSEA. CDR3 amino acids: CSVRTAGNEQFF. The CDR3 region has the DNA TGCAGCGTTAGGACAGCCGGAAATGAGCAGTTCTTC.

The chain employs TRBV6-5 and TRBJ1-3; D is uncertain. CDR1 and CDR2 from the germline V gene are MNHEY and SVGAGI. The length of the CDR3 is 16 residues. With 0 bases removed from V and 0 bases from J, the gap between germline ends came to 9 bases. CDR3 in DNA: TGTGCCAGCAGTTACTCGGCCAGGACCTCTGGAAACACCATATATTTT. This gives the protein CASSYSARTSGNTIYF.

This chain joins TRBV7-2 and TRBJ1-2; D is unclear. There are 11 residues in the CDR3. Germline CDR1 is SGHTA and CDR2 is FQGNSA. Trimming removed 5 bases from V and 8 bases from J, with 9 bases in between. CDR3 protein: CASSDYLGYTF. The CDR3 DNA is TGTGCCAGCAGCGATTATTTAGGCTACACCTTC.

V and J are TRBV6-1 and TRBJ2-7; D remains ambiguous. Trimming shortened V by 3 bases and J by 9 bases, and 18 bases separated the two germline ends. The germline V gene has CDR1 MNHNS and CDR2 SASEGT. The CDR3 extends over 14 amino acids. CDR3 bases: TGTGCCAGCAGTGAGGGCGTCGGAATAAACCCGCAGTACTTC. This gives the protein CASSEGVGINPQYF.

Here the CDR3 reads CASSQGLAGGLAKNIQYF. The CDR3 DNA is TGTGCCAGCAGCCAAGGACTAGCGGGGGGGTTAGCCAAAAACATTCAGTACTTC. This chain connects TRBV3-1 (or the pseudogene TRBV3-2) to TRBJ2-4; 14 bases fit TRBD2. The CDR3 length is 18 residues. Germline trimming cut 1 base from V and 0 bases from J; bases unmatched to any gene: 2. Germline-derived CDR1 and CDR2 are LGHDT and YNNKEL (reference sequence).

The chain employs TRBV6-5 and TRBJ1-1; D possibly corresponds to TRBD1 (5 bases). The CDR3 is 13 residues long. V lost 7 bases to trimming and J lost 6 bases, with 15 bases between them. Germline CDR1 MNHEY, CDR2 SVGAGI. The CDR3 DNA is TGTGCCAGCACCTCGGGACTTTTTGCTGAAGCTTTCTTT. It encodes CASTSGLFAEAFF.

The chain carries TRBV30 and TRBJ2-7; D ambiguous. Germline loops: CDR1 GTSNPN, CDR2 SVGIG (reference sequence). Trimming left V 1 base short and J 4 bases short, with 2 bases between. This CDR3 region has 10 residues. CDR3 sequence reads: CAWSAYEQYF. The CDR3 DNA reads as TGTGCCTGGAGTGCATACGAGCAGTACTTC.

This chain connects TRBV10-3 to TRBJ1-6, with D tentatively TRBD1 (5 bases). Germline assignment: CDR1 ENHRY and CDR2 SYGVKD. V dropped 10 bases and J dropped 7 bases, with 14 bases sitting between them. This CDR3 has 13 residues. The CDR3 loop reads CANQGAGNSPLHF. The CDR3 nucleotides read TGTGCCAACCAGGGTGCGGGAAATTCACCCCTCCACTTT.

The rearrangement joins TRBV6-2 or TRBV6-3 to TRBJ2-1; the match to TRBD2 covers 8 bases. CDR1 MNHEY and CDR2 SVGEGT come from the germline V gene. CDR3 length: 13 amino acids. V trimming: 7 bases; J trimming: 7 bases; junction bases outside the gene matches: 6. CDR3 region: CASTPGLGNEQFF. CDR3 DNA sequence: TGTGCCAGCACCCCGGGACTAGGAAATGAGCAGTTCTTC.

V is TRBV21-1 and J is TRBJ2-4; the table names TRBD1, a call not compared with the DNA. TRBV21-1 is noted as a pseudogene. This CDR3 is built from 12 residues. The CDR3 loop is CASSPGGNIQYF. The CDR3 region has the DNA TGTGCCAGCAGCCCAGGGGGAAACATTCAGTACTTC.

The gene calls are TRBV7-2 and TRBJ2-2, with 8 bases identical to TRBD1. With V trimmed by 1 base and J by 6 bases, 7 bases remained unmatched. There are 16 residues in the CDR3. Germline-derived CDR1 and CDR2 are SGHTA and FQGNSA. Here the CDR3 reads CASSLDARGLAGELFF. Here the CDR3 DNA reads TGTGCCAGCAGCTTAGACGCCAGGGGGCTCGCCGGGGAGCTGTTTTTT.